The next 9 T cell receptor beta chains were all read from a single sample in a study of blood T cells in healthy people across ages (dated by TCRdb to between 2014 and 2017). The library was built by means of 5' RACE. Sequenced using an Illumina HiSeq 2500. A second 7 to 11 cycle PCR used a sample-barcoded 5' primer and a J-beta primer mix. In-frame beta chains were kept once TCRdb had trimmed the public reads at Q25 with fastp and called clones with MiXCR. Every CDR3 protein is listed once, alongside the most common genes and DNA of its rows. The sample table holds more than 700,000 distinct CDR3 sequences, of which around half were seen once. The ten top clones hold around a sixth of the sample. The sample was blood. The receptors derive from a man older than 75 in good health.

V usage is TRBV7-2 and J usage is TRBJ2-7, with D possibly matching TRBD2 (5 bases). The CDR3 consists of 14 residues. Germline CDR1 and CDR2: SGHTA and FQGNSA. With 5 bases removed from V and 5 bases from J, the gap between germline ends came to 16 bases. DNA of the CDR3: TGTGCCAGCAGCGTAGACTACAGTGTCAACGAGCAGTACTTC. The encoded protein is CASSVDYSVNEQYF.

The rearrangement uses TRBV7-8 and TRBJ2-3, with D possibly TRBD2 on 6 matching bases. Germline CDR1 SGHVS, CDR2 FQNEAQ. The germline V and J ends were trimmed by 1 base and 6 bases, with 23 bases remaining between them. The CDR3 is made up of 18 amino acids. In DNA, the CDR3 is TGTGCCAGCAGCTTAGTAAATTGGGGACGAGGAGGGTCCGATACGCAGTATTTT. As protein: CASSLVNWGRGGSDTQYF.

This clonotype was found a few times. The J gene is TRBJ2-1, the V gene TRBV4-2; 16 bases are a match to TRBD2. V was clipped by 2 bases and J by 10 bases; unmatched bases: 2. This CDR3 has 15 residues. Germline CDR1 reads LGHNA; CDR2 reads YNFKEQ. CDR3 residues: CASSQTGLAGGEQFF. Written as DNA, the CDR3 is TGTGCCAGCAGCCAAACGGGACTAGCGGGAGGGGAGCAGTTCTTC.

V is TRBV24-1 and J is TRBJ2-1; 9 nucleotides agree with TRBD2. Trimming took 2 bases from V and 9 from J; bases not matched to a gene: 13. The CDR3 has 17 amino acids. Germline CDR1 KGHDR, CDR2 SFDVKD. The CDR3 nucleotides are TGTGCCACCAGTGATTCCCAACCGGGACTAGCCCAGGGTGAGCAGTTCTTC. Protein product: CATSDSQPGLAQGEQFF.

This clonotype was seen a single time. The V call is TRBV3-1, the J call TRBJ2-5; D gene ambiguous. The CDR3 spans 15 residues. Germline CDR1 LGHDT, CDR2 YNNKEL (reference sequence). V shed 4 bases and J shed 2 bases, with 14 bases lying between them. The DNA for the CDR3 is TGTGCCAGCAGCCGAGATCGCGGCAGGCAAGAGACCCAGTACTTC. It codes for CASSRDRGRQETQYF.

The chain has TRBV10-3 and TRBJ1-2, with unresolved D. CDR1 is ENHRY and CDR2 is SYGVKD in the germline V gene. The CDR3 runs 15 residues. V lost 2 bases, J lost 4 bases, and 14 bases lay in between. In DNA, the CDR3 is TGTGCCATCAGTGAGGCAGCAAGGGAAGGCTATGGCTACACCTTC. Protein sequence: CAISEAAREGYGYTF.

This clonotype was recorded many times. The CDR3 loop is CASSLGLAGLTDTQYF. The CDR3 nucleotides read TGTGCCAGCAGCTTAGGACTAGCGGGACTCACAGATACGCAGTATTTT. The chain recombines TRBV7-9 with TRBJ2-3; 11 nucleotides line up with TRBD2. The CDR3 extends over 16 amino acids. The germline V gene has CDR1 SEHNR and CDR2 FQNEAQ (reference sequence). The V and J ends lost 1 base and 2 bases, in that order; junction bases with no gene match: 2. The complete variable domain, with remaining parts taken from reference TRBV7-9 and TRBJ2-3, reads DTGVSQNPRHKITKRGQNVTFRCDPISEHNRLYWYRQTLGQGPEFLTYFQNEAQLEKSRLLSDRFSAERPKGSFSTLEIQRTEQGDSAMYLCASSLGLAGLTDTQYFGPGTRLTVL.

This clonotype was seen only a few times. The chain has TRBV5-1 and TRBJ2-1; weak D call: TRBD1 (6 bases). The V and J ends lost 0 bases and 12 bases respectively, with 7 bases between them. CDR3 length: 11 residues. CDR1 and CDR2 (germline): SGHRS, YFSETQ. The CDR3 sequence is CASSLEGGQFF. In DNA form, the CDR3 reads TGCGCCAGCAGCTTGGAAGGGGGGCAGTTCTTC.

This clonotype was seen a handful of times. The chain carries TRBV5-1 and TRBJ2-3; D not resolved. The CDR3 sequence is 13 residues long. Germline CDR1 SGHRS, CDR2 YFSETQ. Trimming removed 0 bases at V and 6 bases at J, with 8 bases between. CDR3 nucleotides: TGCGCCAGCAGCTTGGCCCATGGGGATACGCAGTATTTT. This encodes CASSLAHGDTQYF.